What follows describes a single T cell receptor (beta chain). The source of the sample is a study of T cells in Graves' hyperthyroidism and ophthalmopathy. The overall study: Blood from the periphery was taken at initial diagnosis, before any treatment.

The TCR beta CDR3 regions underwent amplification using RNA transcripts as the source. First-round RT-PCR targeting the TCR CDR3 was performed with the HTBI primer set. TCRdb passed the multiplex PCR reads through MiXCR, listing each CDR3 protein once. The sample has some 740,000 distinct CDR3 sequences; about 14% are singletons. The germline gives CDR1 PRHDT, CDR2 FYEKMQ (reference sequence). The CDR3 length is 15 residues. With 6 bases removed from V and 6 bases from J, the gap between germline ends came to 17 bases. The diagnoses drew upon clinical symptoms, serum thyroxine and TRAb, thyroid ultrasound and orbital computed tomography. This sample holds PBMCs from roughly 10 ml fresh peripheral blood.

The sequenced sample was blood. The chain links TRBV13 to TRBJ2-2, with D unclear. The sequence was obtained from a woman under 30 with Graves' hyperthyroidism. The CDR3 DNA sequence: TGTGCCAGCAGTGAAGAAACTCTGGATTCCGGGGAGCTGTTTTTT. Its translation: CASSEETLDSGELFF.